The source of this T cell receptor beta chain is a study of siplizumab effects on memory and regulatory T cells. This CDR3 has 16 amino acids. The trim removed 5 bases at V and 5 bases at J, leaving 11 bases unmatched. Germline V gene lookup returns CDR1 SEHNR and CDR2 FQNEAQ (reference sequence). Generated by immunoSEQ multiplex PCR, the TCRdb table keeps only in-frame clones and is missing some. Of tens of thousands of clones listed, around four fifths are singletons. A few counts support this clone. The antigen is undetermined. Study outcomes and limitations: Proof of suppressive function in proliferating Tregs from siplizumab cultures was not established. There were only a minor fraction of alloreactive clones that mapped to unstimulated subsets.

This chain links TRBV7-9 with TRBJ1-2; 10 bases agree with TRBD1. This receptor was taken from a human donor in good health. Sequenced: memory CD4+ T cells sorted from blood. For the CDR3, the DNA is TGTGCCAGCAGCCCGCTCCGGGACAGGGGCGTTTATGGCTACACCTTC. Amino acids: CASSPLRDRGVYGYTF.